The 31 T cell receptor beta chains in this list originate from one sample, sequenced in a study of radiotherapy plus CTLA-4 blockade in lung cancer. Clones were sequenced by immunoSEQ multiplex PCR, and TCRdb holds only the in-frame ones, with some missing. The repertoire holds about 32,000 clones, with roughly four fifths as singletons. The source material was peripheral blood, sampled from a patient treated with radiotherapy plus ipilimumab. These receptors were obtained from a human donor with non-small cell lung cancer that progressed on radiotherapy plus ipilimumab.

The chain has TRBV6-5 and TRBJ1-1; TRBD1 aligns across 9 bases. CDR1 is MNHEY and CDR2 is SVGAGI in the germline V gene. This CDR3 comprises 15 residues. V lost 6 bases to trimming and J lost 3 bases; unmatched junction nucleotides: 8. CDR3 DNA: TGTGCCAGCAGACCCACAGGGGGCCCTGACACTGAAGCTTTCTTT. It translates to CASRPTGGPDTEAFF.

The chain employs TRBV4-3 and TRBJ2-1; no clear D. V dropped 0 bases and J dropped 8 bases, with 14 bases sitting between them. CDR1 LGHNA and CDR2 YSLEER come from the germline V gene. The CDR3 covers 15 residues. CDR3 DNA: TGCGCCAGCAGCCAAGACGGTGCTAGGGTCGATGAGCAGTTCTTC. Translation gives CASSQDGARVDEQFF.

This chain links TRBV30 with TRBJ1-2; D is undetermined. The CDR3 is 10 residues long. V was pared by 4 bases and J by 8 bases, with 8 bases between. Germline assignment: CDR1 GTSNPN and CDR2 SVGIG (reference sequence). The CDR3 is CAWTRAGYTF. The CDR3 coding sequence is TGTGCCTGGACTAGGGCGGGCTACACCTTC.

The rearrangement joins TRBV10-3 to TRBJ2-2, with TRBD1 as a possible D gene (6 bases). This CDR3 has 19 amino acids. The V gene's germline CDR1 is ENHRY and CDR2 SYGVKD. Trimming took 8 bases from V and 3 from J, leaving 28 bases between them. CDR3 sequence reads: CAIPRGRGDRNLDTGELFF. CDR3 sequence (DNA): TGTGCCATCCCGCGAGGCAGGGGAGATAGGAACTTGGACACCGGGGAGCTGTTTTTT.

This clone was seen a few times. The gene calls are TRBV9 and TRBJ1-1, with a weak D call TRBD1 (5 bases). The germline V and J ends were trimmed by 4 bases and 1 base, with 14 bases remaining between them. Looked up from germline, CDR1 is SGDLS and CDR2 is YYNGEE. The CDR3 totals 15 residues. The chain's CDR3 is CASSPSLGRNTEAFF. Here the CDR3 DNA reads TGTGCCAGCAGCCCTAGCCTGGGACGGAACACTGAAGCTTTCTTT.

The chain is built from TRBV5-6 and TRBJ2-1, with 12 bases lining up with TRBD2. The CDR3 totals 16 residues. J gave up 1 base and V 5 bases, and 4 bases lay outside the gene matches. Germline CDR1 is SGHDT and CDR2 is YYEEEE. The CDR3 bases are TGTGCCAGCAGTTCTAGCGGGAGGGGATCCTACAATGAGCAGTTCTTC. Translated, it gives CASSSSGRGSYNEQFF. The entire variable domain, with the rest obtained from reference TRBV5-6 and TRBJ2-1, is as follows: DAGVTQSPTHLIKTRGQQVTLRCSPKSGHDTVSWYQQALGQGPQFIFQYYEEEERQRGNFPDRFSGHQFPNYSSELNVNALLLGDSALYLCASSSSGRGSYNEQFFGPGTRLTVL.

The CDR3 DNA is TGTGCCAGCAGCAAAGGGAGGGGGACGAATGAGCAGTTCTTC. Its translation is CASSKGRGTNEQFF. The chain carries TRBV21-1 and TRBJ2-1. TRBV21-1 is labeled a pseudogene. The CDR3 sequence is 14 residues long.

The chain is built from TRBV27 and TRBJ2-1, with a weak D call TRBD2 (5 bases). In germline, CDR1 is MNHEY, CDR2 SMNVEV (reference sequence). Between the trimmed V and J ends, which lost 1 base and 5 bases, there was a span of 18 bases. This CDR3 is 17 amino acids long. This chain's CDR3 is CASSLWSGLAVDNEQFF. The CDR3, as DNA: TGTGCCAGCAGTTTATGGTCGGGATTGGCGGTCGACAATGAGCAGTTCTTC.

The rearrangement joins TRBV7-2 to TRBJ2-5; 11 bases fit TRBD2. This CDR3 region has 17 residues. Germline V gene data show CDR1 as SGHTA and CDR2 as FQGNSA. V was pared by 1 base and J by 5 bases, with 9 bases of the junction left unmatched. The CDR3 sequence: CASSLVAGGRFRETQYF. For the CDR3, the DNA is TGTGCCAGCAGCTTAGTAGCGGGAGGGAGGTTCCGGGAGACCCAGTACTTC.

This chain uses TRBV4-2 with TRBJ2-1; 7 nucleotides agree with TRBD1. With V trimmed by 1 base and J by 6 bases, 6 bases remained unmatched. Germline V gene data show CDR1 as LGHNA and CDR2 as YNFKEQ. This CDR3 has 15 amino acids. The CDR3 nucleotides read TGTGCCAGCAGCCAAGTACAGGGGTATCTCAATGAGCAGTTCTTC. Translating it yields CASSQVQGYLNEQFF.

The chain employs TRBV6-1 and TRBJ2-7; maybe TRBD2 (5 bases). CDR1 and CDR2 from the germline V gene are MNHNS and SASEGT. Trimming left V 7 bases short and J 3 bases short, with 13 bases between. There are 13 residues in the CDR3. DNA of the CDR3: TGTGCCAGCATGAGAGGGTACAGCTACGAGCAGTACTTC. It translates to CASMRGYSYEQYF.

This clone turned up a few times. The sample carries other DNA sequences with the same CDR3. The rearrangement joins TRBV28 to TRBJ1-1, with unresolved D. There are 11 residues in the CDR3. The germline V gene encodes CDR1 MDHEN and CDR2 SYDVKM. Trimming removed 6 bases from V and 1 base from J, with 3 bases in between. In DNA, the CDR3 is TGTGCCAGCAGCCCGAACACTGAAGCTTTCTTT. Protein sequence: CASSPNTEAFF.

The genes are TRBV18 and TRBJ1-5; the D is unclear. Germline assignment: CDR1 KGHSH and CDR2 LQKENI. V lost 4 bases and J lost 4, with 14 bases in between. The CDR3 is 15 amino acids. CDR3 residues: CASSLTQPKNQPQHF. CDR3 in DNA: TGTGCCAGCTCACTAACACAGCCCAAGAATCAGCCCCAGCATTTT.

This clone has more than one count but fewer than ten. The chain employs TRBV7-8 and TRBJ1-4; D call uncertain. Germline V lookup: CDR1 SGHVS, CDR2 FQNEAQ. With 2 bases removed from V and 8 bases from J, the gap between germline ends came to 15 bases. The CDR3 runs to 15 residues. CDR3 sequence: CASSLIGRLSEKLFF. Here the CDR3 DNA reads TGTGCCAGCAGCTTAATAGGCAGGCTGAGCGAAAAACTGTTTTTT.

This rearrangement joins TRBV5-4 to TRBJ2-7; 9 bases map to TRBD2. V shed 4 bases and J 5 bases; nucleotides not matched to a gene: 7. This CDR3 is 14 amino acids long. Looked up from germline, CDR1 is SGHNT and CDR2 is YYREEE (reference sequence). As DNA, the CDR3 is TGTGCCAGCAGCGGACATAGCGGGAGCCACGAGCAGTACTTC. Amino acid sequence: CASSGHSGSHEQYF.

J is TRBJ1-4 and V is TRBV19; possible D gene TRBD1, 5 bases. The germline gives CDR1 LNHDA, CDR2 SQIVND (reference sequence). V shed 6 bases and J shed 8 bases, with 13 bases lying between them. The CDR3 totals 13 residues. CDR3 residues: CASSDSRGEKLFF. The CDR3 DNA follows: TGTGCCAGTAGCGACAGTCGAGGAGAAAAACTGTTTTTT.

The chain has TRBV30 and TRBJ1-6; perhaps TRBD1 as D (6 bases). CDR1 GTSNPN and CDR2 SVGIG come from the germline V gene (reference sequence). V was trimmed by 3 bases and J by 6 bases, leaving 21 bases between them. This CDR3 has 17 amino acids. The CDR3, as DNA: TGTGCCTGGAGGGTCGGGTCGGGGGGCGCTTTTAATTCACCCCTCCACTTT. Translation gives CAWRVGSGGAFNSPLHF.

The chain is built from TRBV9 and TRBJ1-1; no clear D. V dropped 0 bases and J dropped 0 bases, with 12 bases sitting between them. CDR1 and CDR2 (germline): SGDLS, YYNGEE. This CDR3 region has 16 residues. CDR3: CASSVGIPSMNTEAFF. The CDR3, as DNA: TGTGCCAGCAGCGTAGGTATTCCCAGTATGAACACTGAAGCTTTCTTT. Full variable domain (missing parts from reference TRBV9 and TRBJ1-1): DSGVTQTPKHLITATGQRVTLRCSPRSGDLSVYWYQQSLDQGLQFLIQYYNGEERAKGNILERFSAQQFPDLHSELNLSSLELGDSALYFCASSVGIPSMNTEAFFGQGTRLTVV.

V and J are TRBV12-5 and TRBJ1-2, with 8 bases aligning to TRBD1. The germline gives CDR1 LGHNT, CDR2 FRNRAP. V trimming: 0 bases; J trimming: 4 bases; junction bases outside the gene matches: 10. The CDR3 loop spans 17 amino acids. CDR3 sequence: CASGLVQGDDFLYGYTF. In nucleotides, the CDR3 is TGTGCTAGTGGTTTGGTACAGGGGGACGATTTCCTCTATGGCTACACCTTC.

The chain uses TRBV19 and TRBJ2-7, with D hard to call. In germline, CDR1 is LNHDA, CDR2 SQIVND (reference sequence). The CDR3 has 14 amino acids. The ends were cut back, 4 bases at V and 0 bases at J, with 10 bases in the middle. This CDR3 is CASSTDVSSYEQYF. The CDR3 coding sequence is TGTGCCAGTAGTACGGACGTCAGCTCCTACGAGCAGTACTTC.

The chain combines TRBV6-5 with TRBJ2-5; TRBD2 might be the D (6 bases). CDR3 length: 13 amino acids. Germline CDR1 reads MNHEY; CDR2 reads SVGAGI. V was clipped by 6 bases and J by 6 bases, with 14 bases between them. The CDR3 here is CASSNSGTQTQYF. The CDR3 nucleotides read TGTGCCAGCAGCAATAGCGGTACTCAGACCCAGTACTTC.

Here the CDR3 reads CASSFREGGYNEQFF. Here the CDR3 DNA reads TGTGCCAGCAGCTTCCGGGAGGGCGGGTACAATGAGCAGTTCTTC. This chain uses TRBV7-6 with TRBJ2-1; TRBD2 agrees at 8 bases. The J segment lost 4 bases and the V segment lost 3 bases, leaving 5 bases of the junction unmatched. CDR1 and CDR2 (germline): SGHVS, FNYEAQ. This CDR3 spans 15 amino acids. Looking up the rest from reference TRBV7-6 and TRBJ2-1 gives the full variable domain: GAGVSQSPRYKVTKRGQDVALRCDPISGHVSLYWYRQALGQGPEFLTYFNYEAQQDKSGLPNDRFSAERPEGSISTLTIQRTEQRDSAMYRCASSFREGGYNEQFFGPGTRLTVL.

This clone was picked up a small number of times. The chain employs TRBV28 and TRBJ1-6, with unresolved D. CDR3 length equals 14 residues. The germline CDR1 and CDR2 sequences are MDHEN and SYDVKM. Trimming removed 3 bases from V and 9 bases from J, with 12 bases in between. CDR3 bases: TGTGCCAGCAGTTTGGGTAGGGAGGTTTCACCCCTCCACTTT. Residues: CASSLGREVSPLHF.

V gene TRBV19 combines with J gene TRBJ2-1; the D call may be TRBD1 or TRBD2 (6 bases each). The CDR3 sequence is 15 residues long. The germline CDR1 and CDR2 sequences are LNHDA and SQIVND (reference sequence). V dropped 5 bases and J dropped 4 bases, with 15 bases sitting between them. The CDR3 region has the DNA TGTGCCAGTAGTCGGGACTCTAGGGGGTACAATGAGCAGTTCTTC. Amino acids: CASSRDSRGYNEQFF.

This clone is a singleton in its sample. This rearrangement joins TRBV7-8 to TRBJ1-6; no reliable D call. CDR3 length: 15 residues. The germline gives CDR1 SGHVS, CDR2 FQNEAQ. V gave up 3 bases and J gave up 5 bases, with 11 bases separating them. The CDR3 nucleotides read TGTGCCAGCAGCTTTTCCAAAACCAATAATTCACCCCTCCACTTT. It is translated as CASSFSKTNNSPLHF.

This CDR3 is CATSLGTHSTDTQYF. The CDR3 nucleotides are TGTGCCACTTCCCTGGGGACTCATAGCACAGATACGCAGTATTTT. The chain recombines TRBV7-9 with TRBJ2-3; tentatively, D is TRBD2 (6 bases). Trimming cost V 10 bases and J 0 bases, with 17 bases left between them. This CDR3 has 15 residues. The germline V gene encodes CDR1 SEHNR and CDR2 FQNEAQ (reference sequence).

This chain uses TRBV11-3 with TRBJ1-2, with TRBD1 as a possible D gene (6 bases). The CDR3 contains 12 residues. In germline, CDR1 is SGHNT, CDR2 YENEEA. V gave up 5 bases and J gave up 7 bases, with 11 bases separating them. In nucleotides, the CDR3 is TGTGCCAGCAGCCCTGGACAGTTTGGCTACACCTTC. This sequence encodes CASSPGQFGYTF.

V gene TRBV2 combines with J gene TRBJ2-2; unclear D gene. The ends were cut back, 6 bases at V and 8 bases at J, with 7 bases in the middle. There are 11 residues in the CDR3. Per germline, CDR1 SNHLY and CDR2 FYNNEI. The CDR3 bases are TGTGCCAGCAGGGTAGAAGGGGAGCTGTTTTTT. It yields the protein CASRVEGELFF.

CDR3 DNA sequence: TGCGCCAGCAGTACAGGGGTTATAGAAGCTTTCTTT. Translation: CASSTGVIEAFF. The rearrangement uses TRBV10-2 and TRBJ1-1, with 7 bases that match TRBD1. Germline-derived CDR1 and CDR2 are WSHSY and SAAADI. J was trimmed by 8 bases and V by 5 bases; bases with no gene match: 5. The CDR3 sequence is 12 residues long.

The rearrangement links TRBV19 to TRBJ1-5, with TRBD1 as a possible D gene (5 bases). CDR1 is LNHDA and CDR2 is SQIVND in the germline V gene (reference sequence). The CDR3 contains 14 residues. V was shortened by 0 bases and J by 4 bases, with 7 bases between the two germline ends. CDR3 in amino acids: CASSIDGGNQPQHF. CDR3 in DNA: TGTGCCAGTAGTATAGATGGGGGTAATCAGCCCCAGCATTTT. Variable domain in full (rest from reference TRBV19 and TRBJ1-5): DGGITQSPKYLFRKEGQNVTLSCEQNLNHDAMYWYRQDPGQGLRLIYYSQIVNDFQKGDIAEGYSVSREKKESFPLTVTSAQKNPTAFYLCASSIDGGNQPQHFGDGTRLSIL.

The chain uses TRBV6-5 and TRBJ1-1; D perhaps matches TRBD1 (6 bases). The CDR3 length is 14 residues. Germline-derived CDR1 and CDR2 are MNHEY and SVGAGI. Trimming removed 5 bases from V and 0 bases from J, with 10 bases in between. CDR3 protein: CASSLAGVNTEAFF. The CDR3 DNA reads as TGTGCCAGCAGTCTGGCAGGGGTGAACACTGAAGCTTTCTTT.